A single sample gave rise to the 14 T cell receptor beta chains below, sequenced in a study of OX40 agonist ivuxolimab in advanced cancers. Clones were sequenced by immunoSEQ multiplex PCR, and TCRdb holds only the in-frame ones, with some missing. This table holds some 44,000 clones, approximately 83% found once. The sequences come from CD4+ or CD8+ T cells sorted from blood, collected in a trial of the OX40 agonist ivuxolimab. The source is an adult with an advanced solid tumor such as melanoma, head and neck, liver or kidney cancer.

This clone was observed a single time. The chain employs TRBV29-1 and TRBJ2-1; TRBD2 matches 7 bases. The germline gives CDR1 SQVTM, CDR2 ANQGSEA. V gave up 4 bases and J gave up 2 bases; unmatched junction bases: 8. This CDR3 spans 15 amino acids. The CDR3 coding sequence is TGCAGCGTTGTGTCCTCTAGCGGAGCCTACAATGAGCAGTTCTTC. This codes for CSVVSSSGAYNEQFF.

The chain links TRBV2 to TRBJ2-1; a weak D match, TRBD1 (5 bases). The CDR3 sequence is 15 residues long. Trimming took 2 bases from V and 14 from J, leaving 22 bases between them. Germline CDR1 SNHLY, CDR2 FYNNEI. This chain's CDR3 is CASSETNLYGAGEFF. In DNA, the CDR3 is TGTGCCAGCAGTGAAACCAACCTCTATGGGGCTGGGGAGTTCTTC.

The V gene is TRBV16, the J gene TRBJ1-1, with 7 bases that match TRBD1. The V and J ends lost 0 bases and 5 bases, in that order; junction bases with no gene match: 6. CDR1 KGHSY and CDR2 FQNENV come from the germline V gene. The CDR3 contains 15 residues. DNA for the CDR3: TGTGCCAGCAGCCAATCGTACAGGGGCGGTACTGAAGCTTTCTTT. Translating gives CASSQSYRGGTEAFF.

The rearrangement uses TRBV5-4 and TRBJ1-3, with D tentatively TRBD1 (5 bases). Trimming removed 1 base at V and 2 bases at J, with 7 bases between. The CDR3 sequence is 14 residues long. CDR1 SGHNT and CDR2 YYREEE come from the germline V gene (reference sequence). CDR3 residues: CASSLLGAGNTIYF. Written as DNA, the CDR3 is TGTGCCAGCAGCTTGCTAGGGGCTGGAAACACCATATATTTT.

J is TRBJ1-1 and V is TRBV19, with 10 bases matching TRBD1. Germline-derived CDR1 and CDR2 are LNHDA and SQIVND (reference sequence). This CDR3 comprises 14 residues. Losses at the gene ends were 8 bases for V and 5 bases for J; bases not matched to a gene: 8. Here the CDR3 DNA reads TGTGCCAGTGCCGAGACAGGGGGCGTAACTGAAGCTTTCTTT. This translates into CASAETGGVTEAFF.

The chain recombines TRBV6-5 with TRBJ1-6, with TRBD1 matching over 8 bases. V was pared by 9 bases and J by 5 bases, with 6 bases of the junction left unmatched. CDR3 length equals 14 residues. Germline V CDR1 and CDR2: MNHEY, SVGAGI. DNA of the CDR3: TGTGCCAGTCTTTTGGGACAGGATAATTCACCCCTCCACTTT. It specifies CASLLGQDNSPLHF.

V usage is TRBV6-5 and J usage is TRBJ2-7; TRBD1 matches at 9 bases. The CDR3 runs to 16 residues. The ends lost 4 bases at V and 6 bases at J; junction bases unmatched: 13. Per the germline V gene, CDR1 is MNHEY and CDR2 is SVGAGI. In nucleotides, the CDR3 is TGTGCCAGCAGTTCCCAGGCAGGGACAGGGAATGGCGAGCAGTACTTC. As protein: CASSSQAGTGNGEQYF.

This clone was observed once. The chain combines TRBV7-2 with TRBJ2-3; 7 nucleotides align to TRBD1. V shed 5 bases, J shed 7 bases, and the junction held 3 bases outside the gene matches. From germline, CDR1 is SGHTA and CDR2 FQGNSA. The CDR3 covers 12 residues. In DNA form, the CDR3 reads TGTGCCAGCAGCCGGACAGGAAATACGCAGTATTTT. It is translated as CASSRTGNTQYF.

The chain combines TRBV6-1 with TRBJ1-2; D remains ambiguous. Germline CDR1 is MNHNS and CDR2 is SASEGT. This CDR3 has 14 amino acids. The ends were cut back, 6 bases at V and 8 bases at J, with 19 bases in the middle. CDR3 in DNA: TGTGCCAGCAGAACAAGTCGGGTACATCGGGGCTACACCTTC. Protein sequence: CASRTSRVHRGYTF.

The chain couples TRBV21-1 to TRBJ1-3. TRBV21-1 is classified as a pseudogene. The CDR3 extends over 16 amino acids. Here the CDR3 DNA reads TGTGCCAGCAGGAACCGGGCCACAGACTCTGGAAACACCATATATTTT. Its translation is CASRNRATDSGNTIYF.

The V and J genes are TRBV6-6 and TRBJ2-4, with 11 bases fitting TRBD1. The V segment lost 7 bases and the J segment 6 bases; nucleotides outside the gene matches: 8. Germline V CDR1 and CDR2: MNHNY, SVGAGI (reference sequence). This CDR3 comprises 15 residues. CDR3: CASIQGQGGTNIQYF. Here the CDR3 DNA reads TGTGCCAGCATCCAGGGACAGGGGGGAACAAACATTCAGTACTTC.

This sequence joins TRBV28 and TRBJ2-7; 8 bases align to TRBD1. This CDR3 spans 15 amino acids. The V gene end was trimmed by 3 bases and the J gene end by 2 bases; junction bases not matched to a gene: 6. CDR1 is MDHEN, CDR2 SYDVKM, per germline. In DNA, the CDR3 is TGTGCCAGCAGTTTGGAGGCAGGGGGCGCCTACGAGCAGTACTTC. Encoded protein: CASSLEAGGAYEQYF.

This clone appeared a few times. The CDR3: CASSIPGHGYGYTF. The CDR3 DNA reads TGTGCCAGTAGTATTCCGGGACACGGCTATGGCTACACCTTC. The rearrangement joins TRBV19 to TRBJ1-2; possible D gene TRBD1, 6 bases. Per the germline V gene, CDR1 is LNHDA and CDR2 is SQIVND (reference sequence). CDR3 size: 14 residues. V lost 3 bases, J lost 4 bases, and 12 bases lay in between.

The chain carries TRBV7-2 and TRBJ1-6; tentatively, D is TRBD1 (6 bases). This CDR3 is built from 15 residues. V gave up 1 base and J gave up 6 bases, with 10 bases separating them. Germline CDR1 and CDR2: SGHTA and FQGNSA. The CDR3 sequence: CASSLDQGSNSPLHF. DNA of the CDR3: TGTGCCAGCAGCTTAGACCAGGGGAGTAATTCACCCCTCCACTTT.